The 12 T cell receptor beta chains in this list originate from one sample, sequenced in a study of Graves' ophthalmopathy and Graves' hyperthyroidism. Amplification of TCR beta CDR3 regions used RNA transcripts. RT-PCR in the first round used HTBI primers; a second-round multiplex PCR followed. TCRdb itself ran the multiplex PCR reads through MiXCR, one entry per CDR3 protein. The repertoire holds roughly 400,000 distinct CDR3 sequences, with approximately 20% as singletons. Sequenced sample: peripheral blood. The receptor set was obtained from a woman between 18 and 29 years old with Graves' ophthalmopathy.

This clonotype was detected many times. Compared with germline, one end of the junction differs, possibly owing to a read error. The CDR3 reads CSGEQGREQYF. The CDR3 DNA is TGCAGCGGTGAACAGGGTCGCGAGCAGTACTTC. The chain has TRBV29-1 and TRBJ2-7; possible D gene TRBD1, 6 bases. The CDR3 contains 11 residues. In germline, CDR1 is SQVTM, CDR2 ANQGSEA.

In its sample, this clonotype was seen many times. V and J are TRBV6-2 or TRBV6-3 and TRBJ2-7, with D perhaps assigned TRBD1 or TRBD2 (5 bases each). Germline-derived CDR1 and CDR2 are MNHEY and SVGEGT. The CDR3 is made up of 15 amino acids. Trimming left V 5 bases short and J 5 bases short, with 19 bases between. The CDR3 nucleotides read TGTGCCAGCAGTGACCCGGGACGCCCGCCGGACGAGCAGTACTTC. Translated: CASSDPGRPPDEQYF.

This clonotype was picked up one time. The chain combines TRBV2 with TRBJ2-7, with D unresolved. The V end was cut by 7 bases, the J end by 1 base, with 8 bases between. CDR1 and CDR2 (germline): SNHLY, FYNNEI. The CDR3 has 12 amino acids. CDR3: CASTVDSYEQYF. The CDR3 bases are TGTGCCAGCACGGTGGATTCCTACGAGCAGTACTTC.

Ten or more counts support this clonotype. This chain uses TRBV28 with TRBJ1-3; 7 bases line up with TRBD1. This CDR3 is 17 amino acids long. Per the germline V gene, CDR1 is MDHEN and CDR2 is SYDVKM. V trimming: 7 bases; J trimming: 0 bases; junction bases outside the gene matches: 12. The CDR3 region is CASTPRTGAYSGNTIYF. The CDR3 region has the DNA TGTGCCAGCACCCCTCGAACAGGGGCGTACTCTGGAAACACCATATATTTT.

This clonotype was counted many times. The CDR3 protein is CSAPSLAEQETQYF. The CDR3 DNA reads as TGCAGTGCTCCCTCCCTAGCGGAACAAGAGACCCAGTACTTC. The chain is built from TRBV20-1 and TRBJ2-5, with 7 bases matching TRBD2. The CDR3 loop spans 14 amino acids. V gave up 5 bases and J gave up 2 bases; unmatched junction bases: 8. Germline V lookup: CDR1 DFQATT, CDR2 SNEGSKA (reference sequence).

This clonotype was counted at least ten times. The chain joins TRBV6-2 or TRBV6-3 to TRBJ1-1; D remains unclear. Germline CDR1 and CDR2: MNHEY and SVGEGT. The CDR3 consists of 14 residues. V gave up 6 bases and J gave up 8 bases, with 19 bases separating them. This CDR3 reads CASRRWQLLAEAFF. CDR3 sequence (DNA): TGTGCCAGCAGGCGTTGGCAGCTCCTGGCAGAAGCTTTCTTT.

This clonotype has at least ten counts. The chain recombines TRBV28 with TRBJ2-7; 9 bases match TRBD1. Germline CDR1 MDHEN, CDR2 SYDVKM. This CDR3 spans 14 amino acids. J gave up 7 bases and V 6 bases, and 10 bases lay outside the gene matches. The CDR3 is CASSIPGQGGEQYF. CDR3 coding DNA: TGTGCCAGCAGCATACCGGGACAGGGAGGGGAGCAGTACTTC.

This chain joins TRBV11-1 and TRBJ2-7; D is tentatively TRBD1 or TRBD2 (5 bases each). CDR3 length: 16 amino acids. Deletions cut 5 bases from V and 2 bases from J, with 19 bases between. Looked up from germline, CDR1 is SGHAT and CDR2 is FQDESV (reference sequence). The CDR3 bases are TGTGCCAGCAGCCTACAATCCTGGGACGGACCCTACGAGCAGTACTTC. It encodes CASSLQSWDGPYEQYF.

The chain joins TRBV20-1 to TRBJ1-1, with D possibly TRBD1 on 5 matching bases. Germline V lookup: CDR1 DFQATT, CDR2 SNEGSKA (reference sequence). This CDR3 region has 14 residues. V shed 3 bases and J shed 4 bases, with 15 bases lying between them. CDR3 loop: CSAREGRFGTEAFF. The DNA for the CDR3 is TGCAGTGCTAGGGAGGGGCGGTTTGGCACTGAAGCTTTCTTT.

This sequence joins TRBV7-2 and TRBJ2-5, with D unresolved. Per the germline V gene, CDR1 is SGHTA and CDR2 is FQGNSA. CDR3 size: 15 residues. Trimming pared 5 bases from V and 1 base from J, leaving 14 bases between. CDR3 sequence: CASSPSFRTQETQYF. For the CDR3, the DNA is TGTGCCAGCAGCCCTAGTTTCAGGACCCAAGAGACCCAGTACTTC.

This clonotype was counted at least ten times. The rearrangement uses TRBV6-4 and TRBJ2-3, with D perhaps assigned TRBD1 or TRBD2 (6 bases each). V lost 0 bases, J lost 4 bases, and 8 bases lay in between. Germline-derived CDR1 and CDR2 are MRHNA and SNTAGT. The CDR3 is made up of 14 amino acids. Written as DNA, the CDR3 is TGTGCCAGCAGTGACTCGGGGGGCGCAGATACGCAGTATTTT. Translated, it gives CASSDSGGADTQYF.

In this sample, this clonotype turned up many times. V and J are TRBV20-1 and TRBJ1-6; 9 nucleotides align to TRBD1. The V segment lost 3 bases and the J segment 7 bases; nucleotides outside the gene matches: 7. Germline V CDR1 and CDR2: DFQATT, SNEGSKA (reference sequence). The CDR3 is 15 amino acids. CDR3 sequence reads: CSAREQGAGNSPLHF. The CDR3 DNA is TGCAGTGCTAGGGAACAGGGGGCCGGGAATTCACCCCTCCACTTT.